There are a few counts of the clone carrying this T cell receptor (beta chain). Its antigen is as yet unknown. Germline CDR1 is KGHSH and CDR2 is LQKENI. This CDR3 comprises 12 residues. These data originate in a study of identical twins. Unique molecular identifiers were in the cDNA, with template-switch universal primer binding. TCRdb re-analysed the 5' RACE reads in MiXCR, keeping a single row per CDR3 protein. The sample consists of around 1.7 million distinct CDR3 sequences, around 33% of them appearing once. Healthy Caucasians, and only they, were the donors. Whole-study results and caveats: Researchers caution that invariant MAIT and iNKT cells could partly confound zero-insertion analyses.

This sequence was found in a newborn girl in good health. The gene calls are TRBV18 and TRBJ2-1, with D unclear. Gene TRBJ2-7 matches the end of the DNA better, so the J call may be wrong. The source material was cord blood. The CDR3 loop is CASSPEGNEQYF. CDR3 bases: TGTGCCAGCTCACCCGAAGGGAATGAGCAGTACTTC.